Reported below is one TCR beta chain. Its antigen is not yet known. Qualities for individual bases were not recorded, and no much larger clone is one base off. V is cut by 1 base and J by 0 bases, and the space between the germline ends is 15 bases. Via the germline V gene, CDR1 is SGHVS and CDR2 FQNEAQ. The CDR3 holds 17 amino acids from the cysteine to the phenylalanine. Here the CDR3 DNA is all that survives: 51 bases in frame from base 1. These data originate in a study of tumor-infiltrating lymphocytes in primary liver carcinoma (dated by TCRdb to about 2017). Regarding the study in general: Of the five patients, three men and two women aged 30 to 69 years, four had hepatocellular carcinoma and one had combined HCC and intrahepatic cholangiocarcinoma. The tumors of the five patients were staged as T1-T3 N0M0, with maximum diameters ranging from roughly 4.2 to 10 cm. Each sample produced roughly 3.65 to 7.5 million productive TCRbeta reads, and read depth showed no significant difference between tissue types. The study combined TCRbeta repertoire sequencing, expression microarrays and whole-exome sequencing across five regions of each liver tumor, with adjacent normal tissue and blood. TCRbeta repertoire sequencing covered 35 specimens from 5 patients: about 25 tumor regions, 5 adjacent noncancerous liver tissues and 5 peripheral blood samples. Agilent mRNA microarray profiling was performed on the roughly 25 tumor region samples to relate TCRbeta repertoire diversity to the local molecular phenotype. Reproducibility between technical replicate repertoires was high, with correlation coefficients above 0.98 and mean shared-clone rates roughly 0.86.

On the study overall, not on this receptor specifically: Because only the TCR beta chain was sequenced and unpaired alpha chains were not captured, true repertoire diversity is likely underestimated. Compared with blood, tumors had a significantly larger share of the repertoire taken up by the top 250 clones (p = 0.039). Consistent with antigen-driven expansion, pairs of tumor regions showed higher repertoire overlap (mean about 36%) than either tumor-adjacent pairs (approximately 17%) or tumor-blood pairs (around 14%). Only about 7-25% of top clones were found in all five regions of a tumor, suggesting spatial heterogeneity of tumor-infiltrating T cells. With just a few patients in the study, the authors point out that the findings should be validated in a larger study. Because the samples were bulk and unsorted, CD4+ and CD8+ T cell repertoires could not be compared.

A constant-region primer and ProtoScript II reverse transcriptase were used to reverse-transcribe TCRbeta-specific cDNA from approximately 500 ng total RNA. Three nested multiplex PCR rounds, following a slightly modified ARM-PCR procedure, were used to build the TCRbeta libraries. The first two PCR rounds used multiplex TRBV1-TRBV30 forward primers with a Cbeta reverse primer, each for about 9 cycles. Sample barcodes and Illumina adapters were attached in a final 25-cycle PCR using Deep VentR polymerase. Amplicons of 200-500 bp were gel-purified with a QIAquick gel extraction kit before sequencing. The TCRbeta amplicons were sequenced with 250-bp paired-end reads on an Illumina HiSeq 2500. As for the authors' bioinformatics: To recover full CDR3 sequences, reads were quality-trimmed using Trimmomatic v0.33 and paired reads were then merged using FLASH v1.2.11. V, D and J germline segments were assigned to the rearranged TCRbeta sequences by MiGEC v1.2.1b. Clonotype statistics and Shannon-Wiener diversity indices were computed with VDJtools v1.0.0. Except for diversity analysis, only the 250 most abundant clonotypes of each sample were used in subsequent analyses to reduce sampling bias. The raw public reads went through TCRdb reprocessing: fastp at Q25, MiXCR clone calling, in-frame beta chains kept. CDR3 protein duplicates are merged, each entry listing the most common genes and DNA. TCRdb's processing, not the authors', yielded these V and J calls. The sample table lists 50,000 to 65,000 distinct CDR3 sequences, approximately 74% of them with a count of one. The ten most abundant clones make up roughly 40% of the sample.

Without any cell sorting, total RNA and DNA were extracted together from around 20-30 mg of bulk tissue using the AllPrep DNA/RNA mini kit. Between late 2015 and March 2016, 5 or 6 patients in China with histopathologically diagnosed primary liver carcinoma had their tumors surgically resected. At the time of sampling, the patients had chronic HBV infection and had not received any treatment. Five spatially separated regions were sampled from each tumor: the superior, inferior, left-lateral and right-lateral poles, plus the tumor centre. According to histology, viable tumor cells made up more than 85% of every tumor sample. Each fresh piece of tumor and adjacent tissue was cut in two, with one half stored in RNAlater at -80 degrees C and the other half sent for histology.

Recombination joined TRBV7-8 with TRBJ1-1; no confident D gene assignment can be made. This sequence was found in a man between 35 and 55 years old with primary liver carcinoma and hepatitis B virus infection. Sequencing was done on a sample of liver tumor tissue from sampling region 4. The sample's cell subset or site label is to be understood as: tumor region T4, right-lateral pole. The CDR3 amino acid sequence is: CASSLVRVEALNTEAFF. The bases are TGTGCCAGCAGCTTAGTAAGAGTCGAGGCCTTGAACACTGAAGCTTTCTTT.